A selection of T cell receptor beta chains follows, all from one sample in a study of CD8 T cells in Susac syndrome. TCRdb recomputed calls from the immunoSEQ multiplex PCR reads with MiXCR, one row per CDR3 protein. The sample yields 95,000 to 150,000 distinct CDR3 sequences, about 94% seen once. Sequencing was done on a sample of CD8+ T cells from PBMCs. The receptors originated from a human donor with Susac syndrome. Both conserved end residues are part of each CDR3.

V	CDR3
TRBV7-3	CASSPTGTGRYRRGSPLHF
TRBV29-1	CSVEAGVPGIVEQFF
TRBV2	CASKGLAGKLSSYNEQFF
TRBV7-9	CASSFLDRDENGYTF
TRBV14	CASSRLYYEQYF
TRBV29-1	CSVAANTGELFF
TRBV20-1	CSADRVPLAGETQYF
TRBV5-4	CASSFGGKGYEQYF
TRBV19	CASTGTGELFF
TRBV20-1	CSAIAGYTDTQYF
TRBV18	CASSPPRNGKSSYNSPLHF
TRBV6-2/TRBV6-3	CASSYSVNTEAFF
TRBV5-6	CASSLGLATSDEQFF
TRBV6-5	CASTAGETQYF
TRBV20-1	CSARGPLRDSQNQPQHF
TRBV2	CASEDRGEDIQYF
TRBV12-3/TRBV12-4	CASSFQEVSLTQYF